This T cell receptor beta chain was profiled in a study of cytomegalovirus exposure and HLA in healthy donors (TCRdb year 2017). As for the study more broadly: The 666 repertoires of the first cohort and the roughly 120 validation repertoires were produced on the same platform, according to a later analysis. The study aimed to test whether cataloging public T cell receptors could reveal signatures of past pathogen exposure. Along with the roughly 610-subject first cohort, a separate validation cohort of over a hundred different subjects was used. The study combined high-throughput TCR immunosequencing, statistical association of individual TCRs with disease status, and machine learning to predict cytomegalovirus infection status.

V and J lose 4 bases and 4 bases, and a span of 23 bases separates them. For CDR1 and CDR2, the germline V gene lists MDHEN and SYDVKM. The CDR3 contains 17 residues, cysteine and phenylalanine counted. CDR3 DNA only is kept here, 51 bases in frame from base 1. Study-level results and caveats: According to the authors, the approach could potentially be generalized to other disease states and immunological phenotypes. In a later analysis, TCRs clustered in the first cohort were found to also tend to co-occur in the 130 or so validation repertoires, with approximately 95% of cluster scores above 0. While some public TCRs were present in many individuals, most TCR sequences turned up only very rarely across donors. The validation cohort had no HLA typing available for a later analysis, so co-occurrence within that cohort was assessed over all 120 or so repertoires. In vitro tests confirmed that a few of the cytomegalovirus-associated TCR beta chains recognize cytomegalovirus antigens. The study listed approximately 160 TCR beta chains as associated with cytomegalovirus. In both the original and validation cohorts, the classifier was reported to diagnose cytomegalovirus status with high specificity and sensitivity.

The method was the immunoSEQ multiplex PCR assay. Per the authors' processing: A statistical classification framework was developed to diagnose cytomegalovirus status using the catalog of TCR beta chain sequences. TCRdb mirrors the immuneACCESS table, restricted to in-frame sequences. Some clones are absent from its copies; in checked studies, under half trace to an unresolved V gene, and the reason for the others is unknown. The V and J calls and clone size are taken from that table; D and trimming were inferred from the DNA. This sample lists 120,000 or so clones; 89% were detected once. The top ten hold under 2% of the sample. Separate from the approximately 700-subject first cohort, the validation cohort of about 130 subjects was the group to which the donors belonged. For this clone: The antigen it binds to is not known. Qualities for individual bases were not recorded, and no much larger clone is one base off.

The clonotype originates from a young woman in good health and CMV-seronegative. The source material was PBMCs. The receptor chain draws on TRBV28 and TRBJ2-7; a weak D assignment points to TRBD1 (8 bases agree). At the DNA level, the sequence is TGTGCCAGCAGTTCCACTACCGGACAGGGAGGGAAATACGAGCAGTACTTC. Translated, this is CASSSTTGQGGKYEQYF.